The 20 T cell receptor beta chains below all came from one sample that was sequenced in a study of CD8 T cells in Susac syndrome (dated by TCRdb to the late 2010s). The library was made by the immunoSEQ multiplex PCR assay. RNA was extracted with the RNeasy kit and roughly 0.5 to 1 ug was reverse transcribed using random hexamers. TCRdb ran its own pipeline on the public reads, namely fastp trimming at Q25 and MiXCR clone calling, and kept in-frame beta chains. Rows merge per CDR3 protein into single entries with the most common DNA and genes. The sample table holds 170,000 or so distinct CDR3 sequences, of which 90% to 95% were seen once. The biggest ten clones account for about 0.16% of the sample. Sequencing input: CD8+ T cells from PBMCs. Receptors originate from a human donor with multiple sclerosis.

V and J are TRBV20-1 and TRBJ2-7, with 10 positions matching TRBD2. Trimming removed 0 bases from V and 1 base from J; junction bases left unmatched: 3. CDR1 and CDR2 from the germline V gene are DFQATT and SNEGSKA (reference sequence). This CDR3 spans 15 amino acids. The CDR3 region is CSARDKLAGSYEQYF. CDR3 bases: TGCAGTGCTAGAGATAAACTAGCGGGGTCCTACGAGCAGTACTTC.

The genes are TRBV27 and TRBJ1-5; unclear D gene. Trimming cost V 3 bases and J 9 bases, with 12 bases left between them. This CDR3 comprises 13 residues. Germline-derived CDR1 and CDR2 are MNHEY and SMNVEV (reference sequence). The CDR3 spells CASSFSAARPQHF. The CDR3, as DNA: TGTGCCAGCAGTTTCTCGGCCGCCCGGCCCCAGCATTTT.

The rearrangement links TRBV6-4 to TRBJ2-6; tentative D call: TRBD2 (5 bases). V was shortened by 6 bases and J by 0 bases, with 18 bases between the two germline ends. Looked up from germline, CDR1 is MRHNA and CDR2 is SNTAGT. This CDR3 region has 18 residues. Here the CDR3 DNA reads TGTGCCAGCAGCGAAGATTGGTCGGGAACCTCTGGGGCCAACGTCCTGACTTTC. This codes for CASSEDWSGTSGANVLTF.

The rearrangement joins TRBV20-1 to TRBJ2-7; the D gene is possibly TRBD2 (6 bases). The CDR3 runs 13 residues. The germline gives CDR1 DFQATT, CDR2 SNEGSKA (reference sequence). V lost 2 bases and J lost 3, with 11 bases in between. The chain's CDR3 is CSARPGTVYEQYF. The CDR3 DNA sequence: TGCAGTGCTAGACCCGGGACTGTCTACGAGCAGTACTTC.

This clonotype was seen just once. The gene calls are TRBV20-1 and TRBJ1-1; maybe TRBD1 (6 bases). CDR3 size: 15 residues. V dropped 3 bases and J dropped 0 bases, with 14 bases sitting between them. Germline V lookup: CDR1 DFQATT, CDR2 SNEGSKA (reference sequence). The CDR3 region has the DNA TGCAGTGCTAGTATGGGGGGGCGAATGAACACTGAAGCTTTCTTT. Amino acids: CSASMGGRMNTEAFF.

The chain is built from TRBV29-1 and TRBJ1-2; D ambiguous. The CDR3 covers 15 residues. The germline V gene encodes CDR1 SQVTM and CDR2 ANQGSEA. Trimming pared 6 bases from V and 4 bases from J, leaving 21 bases between. This CDR3 is CSVADEGSIRYGYTF. In nucleotides, the CDR3 is TGCAGCGTCGCCGATGAAGGCAGCATACGCTATGGCTACACCTTC. The variable domain in full, completed from reference TRBV29-1 and TRBJ1-2, reads SAVISQKPSRDICQRGTSLTIQCQVDSQVTMMFWYRQQPGQSLTLIATANQGSEATYESGFVIDKFPISRPNLTFSTLTVSNMSPEDSSIYLCSVADEGSIRYGYTFGSGTRLTVV.

The V call is TRBV13, the J call TRBJ2-1; D is unresolved. Germline V gives CDR1 PRHDT, CDR2 FYEKMQ (reference sequence). Trimming cost V 2 bases and J 6 bases, with 11 bases left between them. This CDR3 comprises 14 residues. CDR3 amino acids: CASSLITTGNEQFF. CDR3 nucleotides: TGTGCCAGCAGCTTAATTACAACGGGCAATGAGCAGTTCTTC.

This chain connects TRBV29-1 to TRBJ1-1; 8 nucleotides match TRBD1. Germline V gives CDR1 SQVTM, CDR2 ANQGSEA. The CDR3 runs to 11 residues. J lost 5 bases, V lost 6 bases, and 2 bases had no gene match. The CDR3 reads CSVDRGTEAFF. The CDR3 DNA sequence: TGCAGCGTAGACAGGGGTACTGAAGCTTTCTTT.

V usage is TRBV28 and J usage is TRBJ2-1; 9 bases align to TRBD1. CDR1 and CDR2 (germline): MDHEN, SYDVKM. CDR3 length: 14 amino acids. J was trimmed by 6 bases and V by 3 bases; bases with no gene match: 3. CDR3 DNA: TGTGCCAGCAGTTTTACAGGGGGCATCAATGAGCAGTTCTTC. Protein: CASSFTGGINEQFF.

The chain carries TRBV15 and TRBJ1-5; D unclear. The CDR3 runs 14 residues. With 4 bases removed from V and 0 bases from J, the gap between germline ends came to 7 bases. CDR1 is LNHNV and CDR2 is YYDKDF in the germline V gene (reference sequence). Here the CDR3 reads CATSMDSSNQPQHF. CDR3 DNA sequence: TGTGCCACCAGCATGGACTCTAGCAATCAGCCCCAGCATTTT.

The V call is TRBV29-1, the J call TRBJ2-7; D may be TRBD1 or TRBD2 (5 bases each). Germline V gives CDR1 SQVTM, CDR2 ANQGSEA. V was cut by 6 bases and J by 2 bases, with 26 bases left in between. The CDR3 consists of 17 residues. The CDR3 region is CSVGDAPGPNPPYEQYF. CDR3 sequence (DNA): TGCAGCGTCGGCGATGCTCCGGGACCCAATCCCCCCTACGAGCAGTACTTC.

This clonotype showed up just a few times. This chain connects TRBV6-1 to TRBJ1-1, with TRBD1 matching 8 bases. With 5 bases clipped from V and 1 base from J, the junction kept 3 bases outside the gene matches. The CDR3 runs 14 residues. CDR1 is MNHNS and CDR2 is SASEGT in the germline V gene. The CDR3 loop reads CASSTGTGNTEAFF. In DNA, the CDR3 is TGTGCCAGCAGTACCGGGACAGGGAACACTGAAGCTTTCTTT.

This chain links TRBV4-1 with TRBJ2-7, with TRBD2 identical over 10 bases. Trimming cost V 1 base and J 3 bases; bases outside gene matches: 3. CDR1 and CDR2 from the germline V gene are MGHRA and YSYEKL. The CDR3 extends over 15 amino acids. The CDR3 spells CASSQAPSGGYEQYF. CDR3 bases: TGCGCCAGCAGCCAAGCACCTAGCGGGGGCTACGAGCAGTACTTC.

This sequence joins TRBV6-5 and TRBJ2-7, with unresolved D. Germline loops: CDR1 MNHEY, CDR2 SVGAGI. V dropped 0 bases and J dropped 3 bases, with 3 bases sitting between them. CDR3 length: 12 residues. CDR3 sequence reads: CASSYSNYEQYF. The CDR3 nucleotides are TGTGCCAGCAGTTACTCGAACTACGAGCAGTACTTC.

The gene calls are TRBV7-9 and TRBJ2-1, with 7 nucleotides matching TRBD2. CDR1 SEHNR and CDR2 FQNEAQ come from the germline V gene (reference sequence). The CDR3 has 15 amino acids. V lost 0 bases, J lost 7 bases, and 6 bases stayed unmatched. CDR3 protein: CASSLAKRGGNEQFF. CDR3 nucleotides: TGTGCCAGCAGCTTAGCGAAGCGGGGTGGGAATGAGCAGTTCTTC.

The chain combines TRBV20-1 with TRBJ1-2; no clear D gene. V gave up 1 base and J gave up 6 bases, with 9 bases separating them. This CDR3 spans 12 amino acids. Germline V lookup: CDR1 DFQATT, CDR2 SNEGSKA (reference sequence). CDR3 DNA: TGCAGTGCTAGAGTACAGTTTGATGGCTACACCTTC. It yields the protein CSARVQFDGYTF.

The V gene is TRBV9, the J gene TRBJ2-7, with a tentative D call TRBD2 (6 bases). Trimming took off 4 bases at V and 3 bases at J, with 14 bases between the two ends. This CDR3 is built from 14 residues. CDR1 SGDLS and CDR2 YYNGEE come from the germline V gene. The CDR3, as DNA: TGTGCCAGCAGCCTAGGAGGGGAAAACTACGAGCAGTACTTC. It codes for CASSLGGENYEQYF.

This chain uses TRBV29-1 with TRBJ2-1; no firm D call. The V gene's germline CDR1 is SQVTM and CDR2 ANQGSEA. This CDR3 has 11 residues. V was shortened by 5 bases and J by 4 bases, with 6 bases between the two germline ends. CDR3 sequence (DNA): TGCAGCGTTACAGAGTACAATGAGCAGTTCTTC. It yields the protein CSVTEYNEQFF.

The J gene is TRBJ2-1, the V gene TRBV29-1, with 15 bases aligning to TRBD2. The CDR3 totals 16 residues. V gave up 7 bases and J gave up 1 base; unmatched junction bases: 5. Germline V gene lookup returns CDR1 SQVTM and CDR2 ANQGSEA. CDR3 bases: TGCAGCGCCCCGGGGACTAGCGGGAGGTCCTACAATGAGCAGTTCTTC. This encodes CSAPGTSGRSYNEQFF.

Of note for this clonotype: A junction end diverges from the germline sequence, so it may reflect a read error. The rearrangement links TRBV7-7 to TRBJ2-7, with a weak D call TRBD1 (6 bases). The germline V gene has CDR1 SSHAT and CDR2 FNYEAQ (reference sequence). The CDR3 runs 16 residues. The DNA for the CDR3 is TGTGCTAGCAGCCTACCAGGGGTCTGGGGTAGAGGCGAGCAGTACTTC. Amino acids: CASSLPGVWGRGEQYF.